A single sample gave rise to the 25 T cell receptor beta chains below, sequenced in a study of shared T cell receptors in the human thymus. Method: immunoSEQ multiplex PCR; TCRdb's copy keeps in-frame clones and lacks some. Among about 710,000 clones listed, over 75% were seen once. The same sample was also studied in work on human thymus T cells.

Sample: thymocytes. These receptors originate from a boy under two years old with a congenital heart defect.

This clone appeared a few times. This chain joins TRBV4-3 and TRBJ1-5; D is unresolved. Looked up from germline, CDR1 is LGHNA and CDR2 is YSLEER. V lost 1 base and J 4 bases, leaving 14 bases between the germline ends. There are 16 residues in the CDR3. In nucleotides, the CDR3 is TGCGCCAGCAGCCAAGGTTGGGCAGGTCGTAATCAGCCCCAGCATTTT. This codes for CASSQGWAGRNQPQHF.

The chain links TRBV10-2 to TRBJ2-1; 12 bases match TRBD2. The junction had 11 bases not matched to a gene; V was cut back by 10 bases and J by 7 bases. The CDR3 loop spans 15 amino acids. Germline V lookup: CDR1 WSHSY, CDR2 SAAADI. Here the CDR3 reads CAITSGGTPGNEQFF. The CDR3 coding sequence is TGCGCCATAACTAGCGGGGGGACTCCCGGGAATGAGCAGTTCTTC.

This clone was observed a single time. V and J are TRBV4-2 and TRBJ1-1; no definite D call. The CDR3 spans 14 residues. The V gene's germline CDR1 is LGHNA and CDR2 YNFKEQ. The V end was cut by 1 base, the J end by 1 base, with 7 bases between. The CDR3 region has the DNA TGTGCCAGCAGCCAAGGACAAGAGAACACTGAAGCTTTCTTT. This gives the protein CASSQGQENTEAFF.

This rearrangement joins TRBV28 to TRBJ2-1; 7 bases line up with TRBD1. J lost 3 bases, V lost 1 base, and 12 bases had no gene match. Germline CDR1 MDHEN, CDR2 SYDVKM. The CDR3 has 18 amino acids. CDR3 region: CASSLFPRQGPSYNEQFF. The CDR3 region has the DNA TGTGCCAGCAGTTTATTCCCCCGACAGGGACCTAGCTACAATGAGCAGTTCTTC.

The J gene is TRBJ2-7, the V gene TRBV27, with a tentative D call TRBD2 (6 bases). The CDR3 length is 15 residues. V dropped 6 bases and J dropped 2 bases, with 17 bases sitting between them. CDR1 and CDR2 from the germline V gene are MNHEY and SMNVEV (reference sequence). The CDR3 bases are TGTGCCAGCAGCCACCGGGGCGGGAAGACCTACGAGCAGTACTTC. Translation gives CASSHRGGKTYEQYF.

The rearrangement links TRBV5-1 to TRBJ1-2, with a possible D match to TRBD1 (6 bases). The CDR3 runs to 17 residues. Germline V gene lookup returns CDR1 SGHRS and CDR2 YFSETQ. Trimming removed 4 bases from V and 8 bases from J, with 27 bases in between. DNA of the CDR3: TGCGCCAGCAGCCTGAATCGGATCCCAGGGGATGGTAAAGGCTACACCTTC. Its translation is CASSLNRIPGDGKGYTF.

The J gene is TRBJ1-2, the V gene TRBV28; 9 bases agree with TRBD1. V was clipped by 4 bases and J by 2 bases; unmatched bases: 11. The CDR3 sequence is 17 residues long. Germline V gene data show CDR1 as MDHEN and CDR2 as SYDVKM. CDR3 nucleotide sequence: TGTGCCAGCAGTTCCACGGGACAGGGAAAGTTCAACTATGGCTACACCTTC. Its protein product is CASSSTGQGKFNYGYTF.

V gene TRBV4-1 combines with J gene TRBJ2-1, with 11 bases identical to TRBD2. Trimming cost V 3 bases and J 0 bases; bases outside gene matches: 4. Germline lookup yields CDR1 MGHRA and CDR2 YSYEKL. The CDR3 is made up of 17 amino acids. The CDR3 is CASSHGTSGHSYNEQFF. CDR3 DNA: TGCGCCAGCAGCCACGGGACTAGCGGCCACTCCTACAATGAGCAGTTCTTC.

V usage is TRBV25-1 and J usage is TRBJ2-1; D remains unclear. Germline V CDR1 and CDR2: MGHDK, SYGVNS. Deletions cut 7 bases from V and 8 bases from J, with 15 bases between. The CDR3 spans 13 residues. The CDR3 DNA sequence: TGTGCCAGCACCCGAGAGGTATACGATGAGCAGTTCTTC. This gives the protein CASTREVYDEQFF.

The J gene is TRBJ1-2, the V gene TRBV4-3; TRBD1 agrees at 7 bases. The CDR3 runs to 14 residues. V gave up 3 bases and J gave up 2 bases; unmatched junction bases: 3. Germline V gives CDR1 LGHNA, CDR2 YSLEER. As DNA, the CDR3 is TGCGCCAGCAGCCACCGGGACAGCAACTATGGCTACACCTTC. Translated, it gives CASSHRDSNYGYTF.

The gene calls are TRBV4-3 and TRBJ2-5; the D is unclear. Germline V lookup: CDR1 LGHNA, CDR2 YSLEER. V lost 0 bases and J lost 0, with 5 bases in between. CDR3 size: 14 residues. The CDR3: CASSQETHQETQYF. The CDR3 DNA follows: TGCGCCAGCAGCCAAGAGACACACCAAGAGACCCAGTACTTC.

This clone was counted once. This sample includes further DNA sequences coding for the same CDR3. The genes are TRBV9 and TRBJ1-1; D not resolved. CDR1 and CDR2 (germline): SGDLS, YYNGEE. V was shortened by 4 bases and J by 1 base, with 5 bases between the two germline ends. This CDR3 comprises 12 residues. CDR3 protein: CASSPGNTEAFF. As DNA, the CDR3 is TGTGCCAGCAGCCCAGGGAACACTGAAGCTTTCTTT. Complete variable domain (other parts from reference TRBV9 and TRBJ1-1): DSGVTQTPKHLITATGQRVTLRCSPRSGDLSVYWYQQSLDQGLQFLIQYYNGEERAKGNILERFSAQQFPDLHSELNLSSLELGDSALYFCASSPGNTEAFFGQGTRLTVV.

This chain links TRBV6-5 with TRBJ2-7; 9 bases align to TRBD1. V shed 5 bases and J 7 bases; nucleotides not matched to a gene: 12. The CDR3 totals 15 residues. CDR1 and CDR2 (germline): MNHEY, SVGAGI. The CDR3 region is CASSPLGTGMWEQYF. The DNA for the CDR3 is TGTGCCAGCAGTCCCCTCGGGACAGGGATGTGGGAGCAGTACTTC.

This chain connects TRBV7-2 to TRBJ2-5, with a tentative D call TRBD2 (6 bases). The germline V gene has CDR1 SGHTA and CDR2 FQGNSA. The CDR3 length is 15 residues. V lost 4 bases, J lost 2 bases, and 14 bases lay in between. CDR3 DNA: TGTGCCAGCAGCTCTCCGGGACTGGAGCAAGAGACCCAGTACTTC. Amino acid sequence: CASSSPGLEQETQYF.

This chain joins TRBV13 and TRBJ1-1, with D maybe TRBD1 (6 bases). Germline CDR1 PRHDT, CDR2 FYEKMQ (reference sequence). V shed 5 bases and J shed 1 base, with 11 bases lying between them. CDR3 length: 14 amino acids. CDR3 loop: CASSKYRANTEAFF. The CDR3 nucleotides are TGTGCCAGCAGCAAATACAGGGCGAACACTGAAGCTTTCTTT.

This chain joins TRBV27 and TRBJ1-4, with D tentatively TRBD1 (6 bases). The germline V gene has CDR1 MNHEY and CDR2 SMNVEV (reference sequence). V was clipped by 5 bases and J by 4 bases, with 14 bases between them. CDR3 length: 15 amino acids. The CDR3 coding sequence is TGTGCCAGCAGTGCGTTGGGACAAGTTAATGAAAAACTGTTTTTT. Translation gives CASSALGQVNEKLFF.

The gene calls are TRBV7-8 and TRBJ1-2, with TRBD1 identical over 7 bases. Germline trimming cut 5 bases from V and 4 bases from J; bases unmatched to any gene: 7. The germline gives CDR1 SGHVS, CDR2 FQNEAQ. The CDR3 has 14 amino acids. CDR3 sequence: CASSPGTVPYGYTF. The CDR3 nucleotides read TGTGCCAGCAGCCCCGGGACAGTGCCCTATGGCTACACCTTC.

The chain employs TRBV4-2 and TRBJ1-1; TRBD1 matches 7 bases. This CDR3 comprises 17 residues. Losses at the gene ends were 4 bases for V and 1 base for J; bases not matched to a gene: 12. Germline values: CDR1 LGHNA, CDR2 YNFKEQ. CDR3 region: CASSPHRDRWANTEAFF. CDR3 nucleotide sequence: TGTGCCAGCAGCCCTCACCGGGACAGATGGGCGAACACTGAAGCTTTCTTT.

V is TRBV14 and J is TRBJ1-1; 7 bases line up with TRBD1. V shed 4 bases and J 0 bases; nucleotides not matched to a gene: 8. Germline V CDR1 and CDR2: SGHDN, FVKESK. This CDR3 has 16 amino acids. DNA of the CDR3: TGTGCCAGCAGCCCTAGACAGGGAAAGGTGAACACTGAAGCTTTCTTT. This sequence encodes CASSPRQGKVNTEAFF. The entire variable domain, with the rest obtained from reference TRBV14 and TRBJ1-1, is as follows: EAGVTQFPSHSVIEKGQTVTLRCDPISGHDNLYWYRRVMGKEIKFLLHFVKESKQDESGMPNNRFLAERTGGTYSTLKVQPAELEDSGVYFCASSPRQGKVNTEAFFGQGTRLTVV.

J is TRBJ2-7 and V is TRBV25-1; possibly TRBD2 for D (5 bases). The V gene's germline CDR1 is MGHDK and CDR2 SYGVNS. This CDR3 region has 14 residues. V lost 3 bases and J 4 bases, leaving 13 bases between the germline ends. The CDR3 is CASSEGGPRYEQYF. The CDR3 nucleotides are TGTGCCAGCAGTGAGGGCGGGCCCCGGTACGAGCAGTACTTC.

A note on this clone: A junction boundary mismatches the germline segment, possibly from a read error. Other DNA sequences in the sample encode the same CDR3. The CDR3 sequence: CATSRDRDGGYNSPLHF. CDR3 nucleotide sequence: TGTGCCACCAGCAGAGACAGGGACGGGGGATATAATTCCCCCCTCCACTTT. V usage is TRBV15 and J usage is TRBJ1-6; a weak D match, TRBD1 (5 bases). CDR3 length equals 17 residues. Germline loops: CDR1 LNHNV, CDR2 YYDKDF (reference sequence). The variable domain in full, with the rest retrieved from reference TRBV15 and TRBJ1-6, is DAMVIQNPRYQVTQFGKPVTLSCSQTLNHNVMYWYQQKSSQAPKLLFHYYDKDFNNEADTPDNFQSRRPNTSFCFLDIRSPGLGDTAMYLCATSRDRDGGYNSPLHFGNGTRLTVT.

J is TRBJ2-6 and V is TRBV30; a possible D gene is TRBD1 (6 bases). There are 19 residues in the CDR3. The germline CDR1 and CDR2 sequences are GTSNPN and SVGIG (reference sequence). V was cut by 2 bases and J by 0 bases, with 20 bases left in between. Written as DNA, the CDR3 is TGTGCCTGGAGTAAATTCAGGGGCCCTAATCACTCTGGGGCCAACGTCCTGACTTTC. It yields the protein CAWSKFRGPNHSGANVLTF.

DNA for the CDR3: TGCAGTGCTAGCAAGCAGTACTTC. Translated, it gives CSASKQYF. The chain couples TRBV20-1 to TRBJ2-7, with D hard to call. The CDR3 runs 8 residues. V was trimmed by 3 bases and J by 8 bases, leaving 2 bases between them. Per germline, CDR1 DFQATT and CDR2 SNEGSKA (reference sequence).

The DNA for the CDR3 is TGTGCCAGCAGCTGGGACAGCTTGAACACTGAAGCTTTCTTT. It codes for CASSWDSLNTEAFF. The chain has TRBV7-9 and TRBJ1-1; 7 nucleotides align to TRBD1. This CDR3 region has 14 residues. J was trimmed by 0 bases and V by 4 bases; bases with no gene match: 2. Germline loops: CDR1 SEHNR, CDR2 FQNEAQ (reference sequence). Full variable domain (remainder filled in from reference TRBV7-9 and TRBJ1-1): DTGVSQNPRHKITKRGQNVTFRCDPISEHNRLYWYRQTLGQGPEFLTYFQNEAQLEKSRLLSDRFSAERPKGSFSTLEIQRTEQGDSAMYLCASSWDSLNTEAFFGQGTRLTVV.

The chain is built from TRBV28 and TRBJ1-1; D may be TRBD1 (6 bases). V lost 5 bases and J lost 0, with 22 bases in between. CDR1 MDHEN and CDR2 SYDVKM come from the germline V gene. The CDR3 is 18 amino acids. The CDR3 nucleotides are TGTGCCAGCAGTCTACACAAAGATCAGGGACAACTGAACACTGAAGCTTTCTTT. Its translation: CASSLHKDQGQLNTEAFF.